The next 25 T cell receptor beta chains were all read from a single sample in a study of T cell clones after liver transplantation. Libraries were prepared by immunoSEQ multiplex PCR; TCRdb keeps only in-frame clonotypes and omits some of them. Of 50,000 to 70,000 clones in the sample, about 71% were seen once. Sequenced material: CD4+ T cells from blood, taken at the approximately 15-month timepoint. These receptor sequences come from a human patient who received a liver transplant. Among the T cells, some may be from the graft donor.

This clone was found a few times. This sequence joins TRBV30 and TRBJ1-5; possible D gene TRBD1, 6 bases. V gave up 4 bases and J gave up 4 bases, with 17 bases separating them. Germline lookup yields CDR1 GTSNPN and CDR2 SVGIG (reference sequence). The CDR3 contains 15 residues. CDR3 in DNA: TGTGCCTGGAAGCGGGGGCGCAGAAAAAATCAGCCCCAGCATTTT. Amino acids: CAWKRGRRKNQPQHF.

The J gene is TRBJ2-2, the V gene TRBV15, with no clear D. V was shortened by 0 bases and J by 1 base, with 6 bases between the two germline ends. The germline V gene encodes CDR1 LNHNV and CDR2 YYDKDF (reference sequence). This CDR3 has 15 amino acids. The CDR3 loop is CATSRDRRNTGELFF. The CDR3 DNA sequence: TGTGCCACCAGCAGAGACCGCAGGAACACCGGGGAGCTGTTTTTT.

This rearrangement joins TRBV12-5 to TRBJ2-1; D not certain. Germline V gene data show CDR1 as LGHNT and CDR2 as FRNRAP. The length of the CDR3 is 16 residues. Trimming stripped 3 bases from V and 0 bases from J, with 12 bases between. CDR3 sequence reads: CASGFMSGISYNEQFF. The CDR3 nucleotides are TGTGCTAGTGGTTTTATGTCAGGAATCTCCTACAATGAGCAGTTCTTC.

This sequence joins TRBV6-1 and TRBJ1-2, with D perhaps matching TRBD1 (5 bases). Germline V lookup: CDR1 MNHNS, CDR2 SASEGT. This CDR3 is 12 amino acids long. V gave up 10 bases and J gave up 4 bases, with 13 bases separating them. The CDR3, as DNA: TGTGCCACCGGACATCGATCCTATGGCTACACCTTC. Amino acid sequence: CATGHRSYGYTF.

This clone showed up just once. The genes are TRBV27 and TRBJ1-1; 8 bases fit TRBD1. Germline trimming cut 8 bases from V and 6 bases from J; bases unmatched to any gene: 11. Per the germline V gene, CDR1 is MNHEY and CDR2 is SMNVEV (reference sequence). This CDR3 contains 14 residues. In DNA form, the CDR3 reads TGTGCCAGCCTCGTTACAGGGGGTTCGGCTGAAGCTTTCTTT. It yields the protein CASLVTGGSAEAFF.

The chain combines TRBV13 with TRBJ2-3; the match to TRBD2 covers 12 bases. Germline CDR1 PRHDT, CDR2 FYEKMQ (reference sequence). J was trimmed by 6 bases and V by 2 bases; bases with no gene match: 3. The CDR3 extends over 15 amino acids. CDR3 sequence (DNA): TGTGCCAGCAGCTTAAGTGGGACTAGCGGGGATACGCAGTATTTT. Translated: CASSLSGTSGDTQYF.

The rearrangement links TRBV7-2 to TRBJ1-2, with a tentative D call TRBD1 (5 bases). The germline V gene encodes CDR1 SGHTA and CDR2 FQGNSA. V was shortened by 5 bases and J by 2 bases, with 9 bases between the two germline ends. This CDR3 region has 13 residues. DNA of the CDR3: TGTGCCAGCAGCCCTCCAGGGAACTATGGCTACACCTTC. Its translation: CASSPPGNYGYTF.

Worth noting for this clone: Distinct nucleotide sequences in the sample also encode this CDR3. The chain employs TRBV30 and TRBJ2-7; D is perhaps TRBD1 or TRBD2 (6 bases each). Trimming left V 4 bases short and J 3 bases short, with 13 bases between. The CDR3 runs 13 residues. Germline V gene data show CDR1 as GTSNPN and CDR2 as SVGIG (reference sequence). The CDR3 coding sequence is TGTGCCTGGACCCCCAAGGGGGGCTACGAGCAGTACGTC. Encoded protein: CAWTPKGGYEQYV.

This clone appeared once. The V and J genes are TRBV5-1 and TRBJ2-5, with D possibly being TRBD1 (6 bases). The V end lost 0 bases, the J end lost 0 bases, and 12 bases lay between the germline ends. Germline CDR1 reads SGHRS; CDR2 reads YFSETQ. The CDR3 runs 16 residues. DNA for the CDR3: TGCGCCAGCAGCTTGGCCACAGGGCTACACCAAGAGACCCAGTACTTC. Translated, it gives CASSLATGLHQETQYF.

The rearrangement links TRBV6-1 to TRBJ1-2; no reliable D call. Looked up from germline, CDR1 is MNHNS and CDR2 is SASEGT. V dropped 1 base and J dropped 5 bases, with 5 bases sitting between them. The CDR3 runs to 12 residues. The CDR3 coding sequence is TGTGCCAGCAGTGAAGTTGGGTATGGCTACACCTTC. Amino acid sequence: CASSEVGYGYTF.

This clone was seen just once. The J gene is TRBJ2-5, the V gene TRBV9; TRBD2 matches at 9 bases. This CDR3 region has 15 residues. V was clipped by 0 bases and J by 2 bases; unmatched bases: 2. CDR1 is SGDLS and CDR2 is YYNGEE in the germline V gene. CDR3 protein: CASSVGGLAQETQYF. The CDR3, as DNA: TGTGCCAGCAGCGTAGGAGGACTAGCGCAAGAGACCCAGTACTTC.

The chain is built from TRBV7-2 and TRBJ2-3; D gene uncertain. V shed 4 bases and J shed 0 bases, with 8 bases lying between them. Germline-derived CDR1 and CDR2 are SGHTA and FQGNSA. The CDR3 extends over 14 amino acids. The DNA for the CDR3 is TGTGCCAGCAGCTCAGATACTAGCACAGATACGCAGTATTTT. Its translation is CASSSDTSTDTQYF.

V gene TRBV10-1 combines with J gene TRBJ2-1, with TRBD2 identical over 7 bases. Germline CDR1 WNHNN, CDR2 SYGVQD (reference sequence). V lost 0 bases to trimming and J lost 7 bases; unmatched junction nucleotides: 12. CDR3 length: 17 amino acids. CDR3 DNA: TGCGCCAGCAGTGAGTCGACTTTAGCGGGCTTTGGGAATGAGCAGTTCTTC. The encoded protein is CASSESTLAGFGNEQFF.

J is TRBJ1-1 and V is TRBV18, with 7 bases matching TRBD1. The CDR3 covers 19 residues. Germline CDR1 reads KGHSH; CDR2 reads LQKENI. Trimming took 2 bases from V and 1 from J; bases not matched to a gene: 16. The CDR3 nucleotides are TGTGCCAGCTCACCATTGAGGGCGGGAACAGGGGTGGCGAACACTGAAGCTTTCTTT. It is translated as CASSPLRAGTGVANTEAFF.

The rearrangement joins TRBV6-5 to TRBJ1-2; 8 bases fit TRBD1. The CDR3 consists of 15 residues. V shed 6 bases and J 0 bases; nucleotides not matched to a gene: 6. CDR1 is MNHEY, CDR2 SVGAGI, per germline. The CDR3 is CASSSPDRANYGYTF. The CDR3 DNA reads TGTGCCAGCAGCTCGCCGGACAGGGCTAACTATGGCTACACCTTC.

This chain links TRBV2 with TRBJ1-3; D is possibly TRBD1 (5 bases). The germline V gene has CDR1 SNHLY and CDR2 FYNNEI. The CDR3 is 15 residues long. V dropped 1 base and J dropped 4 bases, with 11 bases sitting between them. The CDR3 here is CASSEGVRAGNTIYF. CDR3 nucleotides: TGTGCCAGCAGTGAAGGCGTCAGGGCGGGAAACACCATATATTTT.

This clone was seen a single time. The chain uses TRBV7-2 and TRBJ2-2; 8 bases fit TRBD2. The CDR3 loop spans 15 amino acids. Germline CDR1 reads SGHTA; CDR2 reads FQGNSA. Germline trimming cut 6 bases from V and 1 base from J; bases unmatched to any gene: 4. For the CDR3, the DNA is TGTGCCAGCAGTCCGAGCGGGGGGAACACCGGGGAGCTGTTTTTT. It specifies CASSPSGGNTGELFF.

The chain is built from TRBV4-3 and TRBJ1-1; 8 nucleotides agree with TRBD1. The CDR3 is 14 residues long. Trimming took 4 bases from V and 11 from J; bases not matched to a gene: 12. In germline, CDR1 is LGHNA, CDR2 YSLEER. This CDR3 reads CASSPNSGTGKAFF. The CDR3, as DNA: TGCGCCAGCAGCCCGAATTCCGGGACAGGTAAGGCTTTCTTT.

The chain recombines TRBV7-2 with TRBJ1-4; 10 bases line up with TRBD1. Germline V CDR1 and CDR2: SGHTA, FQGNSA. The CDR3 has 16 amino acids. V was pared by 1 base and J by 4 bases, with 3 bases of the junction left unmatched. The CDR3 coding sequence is TGTGCCAGCAGCTTAGGTGGGGACAGGGGTAATGAAAAACTGTTTTTT. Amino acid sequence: CASSLGGDRGNEKLFF.

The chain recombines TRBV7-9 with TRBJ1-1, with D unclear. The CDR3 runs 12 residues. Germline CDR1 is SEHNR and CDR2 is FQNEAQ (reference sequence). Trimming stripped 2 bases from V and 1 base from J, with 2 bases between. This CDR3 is CASSLQNTEAFF. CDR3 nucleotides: TGTGCCAGCAGCTTACAGAACACTGAAGCTTTCTTT.

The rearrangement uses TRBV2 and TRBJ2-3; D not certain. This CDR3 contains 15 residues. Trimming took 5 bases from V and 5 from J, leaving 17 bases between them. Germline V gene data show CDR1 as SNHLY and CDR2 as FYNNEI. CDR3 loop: CASSLSGPGRDTQYF. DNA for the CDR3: TGTGCCAGCAGTCTTTCGGGCCCTGGAAGAGATACGCAGTATTTT.

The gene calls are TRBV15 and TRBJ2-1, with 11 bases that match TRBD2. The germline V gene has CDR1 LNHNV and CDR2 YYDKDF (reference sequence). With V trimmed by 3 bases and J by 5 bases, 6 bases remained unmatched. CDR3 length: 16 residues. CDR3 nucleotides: TGTGCCACCAGCAGGGAACTAGCGGGAGTCGACAATGAGCAGTTCTTC. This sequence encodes CATSRELAGVDNEQFF.

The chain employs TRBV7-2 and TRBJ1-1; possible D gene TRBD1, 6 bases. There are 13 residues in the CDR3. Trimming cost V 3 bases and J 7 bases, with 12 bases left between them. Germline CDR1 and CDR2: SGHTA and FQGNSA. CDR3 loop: CASSLTGLFEAFF. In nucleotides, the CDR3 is TGTGCCAGCAGCTTGACAGGACTCTTTGAAGCTTTCTTT.

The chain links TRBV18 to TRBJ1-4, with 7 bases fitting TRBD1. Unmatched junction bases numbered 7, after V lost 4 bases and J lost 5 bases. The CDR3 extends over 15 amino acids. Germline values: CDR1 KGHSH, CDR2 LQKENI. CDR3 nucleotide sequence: TGTGCCAGCTCACGATCCAGGGGGGAAAATGAAAAACTGTTTTTT. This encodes CASSRSRGENEKLFF. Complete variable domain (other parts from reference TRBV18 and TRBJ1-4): NAGVMQNPRHLVRRRGQEARLRCSPMKGHSHVYWYRQLPEEGLKFMVYLQKENIIDESGMPKERFSAEFPKEGPSILRIQQVVRGDSAAYFCASSRSRGENEKLFFGSGTQLSVL.

CDR3 sequence (DNA): TGTGCCAGCAGCTTATCAAGGGGGCAGGAGACCCAGTACTTC. It specifies CASSLSRGQETQYF. This rearrangement joins TRBV7-2 to TRBJ2-5; 7 bases match TRBD1. Germline CDR1 and CDR2: SGHTA and FQGNSA. V was clipped by 2 bases and J by 5 bases; unmatched bases: 5. There are 14 residues in the CDR3.